This T cell receptor beta chain was captured by sequencing in a study of CD8 T cells in ankylosing spondylitis. The study's findings and limits: According to the report, clones linked to the disease were significantly enriched in matched synovial fluid samples taken from ankylosing spondylitis patients.

The CDR3 contains 14 residues. V shed 2 bases and J shed 4 bases, with 8 bases lying between them. Per the germline V gene, CDR1 is ENHRY and CDR2 is SYGVKD. Each CDR3 protein gets one entry after TCRdb re-called the 5' RACE reads with MiXCR. The table includes 150,000 to 200,000 distinct CDR3 sequences, 15% to 20% detected once. This clonotype came up many times. The antigen remains unidentified. The specimen sequenced was blood, either unsorted or a sorted T cell fraction (not recorded which). The TCR was taken from a male donor with ankylosing spondylitis or in good health (not recorded which). This chain links TRBV10-3 with TRBJ2-2; possible D gene TRBD2, 5 bases. This chain's CDR3 is CAISEGGGTGELFF. CDR3 DNA sequence: TGTGCCATCAGTGAGGGAGGAGGCACCGGGGAGCTGTTTTTT.